These T cell receptor beta chains were read from a single sample in a study of resident and recirculating memory T cells in vitiligo. Measured with immunoSEQ multiplex PCR; TCRdb has only the in-frame clones, and not every one. The sample contains tens of thousands of clones, roughly 90% of which appear only once. The sample taken for sequencing was blood. The origin of the receptors is a male donor with vitiligo. Each CDR3 is given without its conserved first and last residue.

V	J	CDR3
TRBV5-6	TRBJ1-2	ASTRGEGALIYGYT
TRBV11-3	TRBJ2-1	ASSPAPGGGNEQF
TRBV18	TRBJ1-2	ASSPSSIQGNYGYT
TRBV6-6	TRBJ1-2	ASSLVGGDGYT
TRBV7-2	TRBJ2-3	ASSSGFHTDTQY
TRBV6-1	TRBJ2-7	ASSEAPGTGSYEQY
TRBV4-3	TRBJ1-2	ASSQAQGDNYGYT
TRBV11-2	TRBJ2-2	ASSRTGPPANTGELF
TRBV6-6	TRBJ2-1	ASSSDSLNEQF
TRBV4-3	TRBJ2-3	ASSDNAIDTQY
TRBV5-4	TRBJ2-3	ASTPGGGGGGNTQY
TRBV19	TRBJ1-5	ASSIRPGQYQPQH
TRBV19	TRBJ1-2	ASIERQDEKGGYT
TRBV27	TRBJ1-2	ASSGHRENYGYT
TRBV30	TRBJ2-3	AWSGDSGGADTQY
TRBV4-2	TRBJ1-2	ASSQESGLYGYT
TRBV6-5	TRBJ2-5	ASNQGSRVGTQY
TRBV6-5	TRBJ1-2	ASSSRVTGTYGYT
TRBV7-9	TRBJ1-5	ASGTVSNQPQH
TRBV11-2	TRBJ1-3	ASSLGGGGNTIY
TRBV11-2	TRBJ2-7	ASSLGTGYYEQY
TRBV6-1	TRBJ2-7	ASSEVWSGVYEQY
TRBV4-1	TRBJ2-1	ASSQTTGSHNEQF
TRBV10-3	TRBJ1-6	AISESGASSYNSPLH
TRBV5-6	TRBJ1-3	ASSLNYFSGNTIY
TRBV18	TRBJ1-6	ASSPRTGNNSPLH
TRBV19	TRBJ1-1	ASSIAPPGTEAF
TRBV6-5	TRBJ1-1	ASSYSQGAGTEAF
TRBV27	TRBJ2-1	ASSPNTGQGVSNEQF
TRBV5-1	TRBJ2-3	ASTKQRGAGDTQY
TRBV5-4	TRBJ2-3	ASSLWDRSPGADTQY
TRBV7-9	TRBJ2-7	ASSWTGEGYEQY
TRBV6-4	TRBJ2-1	ASSDLYNEQF
TRBV9	TRBJ2-3	ASSVAGITDTQY
TRBV5-8	TRBJ2-6	ASSSAGTIDSGANVLT
TRBV27	TRBJ1-2	ASSFVGGLRGYT